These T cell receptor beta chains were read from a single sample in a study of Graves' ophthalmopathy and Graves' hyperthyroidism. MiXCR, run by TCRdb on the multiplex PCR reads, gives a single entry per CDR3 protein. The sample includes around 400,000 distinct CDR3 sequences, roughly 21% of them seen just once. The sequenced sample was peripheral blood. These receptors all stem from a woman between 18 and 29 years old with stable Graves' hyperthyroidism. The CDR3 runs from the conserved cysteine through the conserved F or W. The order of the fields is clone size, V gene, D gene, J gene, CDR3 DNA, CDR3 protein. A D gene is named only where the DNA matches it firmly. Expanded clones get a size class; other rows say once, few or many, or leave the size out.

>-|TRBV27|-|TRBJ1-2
TGTGCCTGCTTTAGTTGGGGCCCTAACTATGGCTACACCTTC
CACFSWGPNYGYTF
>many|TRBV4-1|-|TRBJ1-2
TGCGCCAGCAGCCAAGAAGGCAGGGCAGCGAGAGGCTACACCTTC
CASSQEGRAARGYTF
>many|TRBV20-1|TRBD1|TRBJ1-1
TGCAGTGCTAGGCAGGGGGCGGTCACTGAAGCTTTCTTT
CSARQGAVTEAFF
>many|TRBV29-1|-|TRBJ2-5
TGCAGCGTCTTGGGTGACTACCAAGAGACCCAGTACTTC
CSVLGDYQETQYF
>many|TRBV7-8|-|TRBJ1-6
TGTGCCTCAAGCCCAGCCTATAATTCACCCCTCCACTTT
CASSPAYNSPLHF
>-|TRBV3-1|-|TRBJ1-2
TGTGCCAGCAGCCAGTTCTGGGCGGGTGGCTACACCTTC
CASSQFWAGGYTF
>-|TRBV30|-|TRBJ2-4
TGTGCCTGGAGTGCCCGTAGTAGGGTGAAAAACATTCAGTACTTC
CAWSARSRVKNIQYF
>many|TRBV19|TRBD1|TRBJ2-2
TGTGCCAGTAGCAAGGACAGGGGGCTGGGGACCGGGGAGCTGTTTTTT
CASSKDRGLGTGELFF
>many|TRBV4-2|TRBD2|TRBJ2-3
TGTGCCAGCCTATACGGGGCGGGGGGGTATGGAGATACGCAGTATTTT
CASLYGAGGYGDTQYF
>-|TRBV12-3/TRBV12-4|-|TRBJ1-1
TGTGCCAGCACCCCTAGGAACCTGAACACTGAAGCTTTCTTT
CASTPRNLNTEAFF
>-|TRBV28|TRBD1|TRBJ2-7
TGTGCCAGCAGCGGAAACAGGGGAGTCTACGAGCAGTACTTC
CASSGNRGVYEQYF
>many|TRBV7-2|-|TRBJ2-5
TGTGCCAGCAGCGAGGGTAGGGGGGGAGAGACCCAGTACTTC
CASSEGRGGETQYF
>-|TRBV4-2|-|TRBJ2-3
TGTGCCAGCAGCTCAAGGGGGTCCAGCACAGATACGCAGTATTTT
CASSSRGSSTDTQYF
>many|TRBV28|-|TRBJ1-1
TGTGCCAGCAGTTTATTCTCTTTGGGCAGGGAAGACACTGAAGCTTTCTTT
CASSLFSLGREDTEAFF
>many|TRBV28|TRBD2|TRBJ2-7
TGTGCCAGCAGCCTACTAGCGGGGATTTACGAGCAGTACTTC
CASSLLAGIYEQYF
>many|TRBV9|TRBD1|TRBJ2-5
TGTGCCAGCAGCGCAGGGGGCGCCGGGGGAGAGACCCAGTACTTC
CASSAGGAGGETQYF
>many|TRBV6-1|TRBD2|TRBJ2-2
TGTGCCAGCACCAAGGGTGGGAGGGGAAACACCGGGGAGCTGTTTTTT
CASTKGGRGNTGELFF
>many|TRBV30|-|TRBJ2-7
TGTGCCTGGAGTGTGAGGTTGCAGGATCTAACGAGCTCCTACGAGCAGTACTTC
CAWSVRLQDLTSSYEQYF
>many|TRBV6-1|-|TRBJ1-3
TGTGCCAGCAACAAGGGGGGGTTTGGAAACACCATATATTTT
CASNKGGFGNTIYF
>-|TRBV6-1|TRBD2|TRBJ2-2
TGTGCCATCTCAACGGGGGGCACCGGGGAGCTGTTTTTT
CAISTGGTGELFF
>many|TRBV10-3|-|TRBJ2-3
TGTGCCATCAGTGTCTCGCTGGGTTTCTCTGATACGCAGTATTTT
CAISVSLGFSDTQYF
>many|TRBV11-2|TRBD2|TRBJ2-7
TGTGCCAGCAGCCGACAGGGGGGGACTAGCGGGAGAAATCGGGTGCAGTACTTC
CASSRQGGTSGRNRVQYF
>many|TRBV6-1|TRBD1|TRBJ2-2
TGTGCCAGCAGTCGCGACAGGGGTGACACCGGGGAGCTGTTTTTT
CASSRDRGDTGELFF
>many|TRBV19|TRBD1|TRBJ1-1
TGTGCCAGTAGTAGGGGACAGATGAACACTGAAGCTTTCTTT
CASSRGQMNTEAFF
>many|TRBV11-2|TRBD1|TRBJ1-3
TGTGCCAGCAGCTTAGAGGGGACAGGGGGATCTGGAAACACCATATATTTT
CASSLEGTGGSGNTIYF
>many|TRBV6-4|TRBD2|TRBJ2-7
TGTGCCAGCAGTGACACCGGGACTAGCGGAACCCTAGGGCCCTACGAGCAGTACTTC
CASSDTGTSGTLGPYEQYF
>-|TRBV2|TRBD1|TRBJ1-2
TGTGCCAGCAGTAAACAGGGGGCGCGGGGCTACACCTTC
CASSKQGARGYTF
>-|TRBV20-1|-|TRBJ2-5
TGCAGTGCGCCGACTAGATCTCAAGAGACCCAGTACTTC
CSAPTRSQETQYF
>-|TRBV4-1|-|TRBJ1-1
TGCGCCAGCAGCCAAGAAAGAGGGGACACTGAAGCTTTCTTT
CASSQERGDTEAFF
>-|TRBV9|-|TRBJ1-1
TGTGCCAGCAGCGTCGGAGGCACCTTGAACACTGAAGCTTTCTTT
CASSVGGTLNTEAFF
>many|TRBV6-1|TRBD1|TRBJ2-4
TGTGCCAGCAGGTCGACAGGGGTGCAAAACATTAAGTACTTC
CASRSTGVQNIKYF
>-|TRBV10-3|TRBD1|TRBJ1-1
TGTGCCACCACACAGGGGGCGACTGAAGCTTTCTTT
CATTQGATEAFF
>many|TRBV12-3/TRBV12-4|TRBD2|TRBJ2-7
TGTGCCAGCAGTCTTGACAGGGAACTAGCGGGAGGCTCCTACGAGCAGTACTTC
CASSLDRELAGGSYEQYF
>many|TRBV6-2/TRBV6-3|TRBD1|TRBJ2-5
TGTGCCAGCAGTTGGGAGACAGGGGATCAGGAGACCCAGTACTTC
CASSWETGDQETQYF
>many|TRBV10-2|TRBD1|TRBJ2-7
TGCGCCAGTACAGGGGTCGCCTCCTACGAGCAGTACTTC
CASTGVASYEQYF
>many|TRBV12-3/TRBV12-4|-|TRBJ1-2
TGTGCCAGCAGGGCGAGGGGGGACTATGGCTACACCTTC
CASRARGDYGYTF
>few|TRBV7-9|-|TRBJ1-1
TGTGCCAGCAGCTTAGCTCGGGGGGCGAGTACTGAAGCTTTCTTT
CASSLARGASTEAFF
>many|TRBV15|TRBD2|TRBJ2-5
TGTGCCACCAGCGGCGGGGGGGGCGAGACCCAGTACTTC
CATSGGGGETQYF
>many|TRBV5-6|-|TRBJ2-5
TGTGCCAGCAGCCGGACGGCACAAGAGACCCAGTACTTC
CASSRTAQETQYF
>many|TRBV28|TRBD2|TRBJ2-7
TGTGCCAGCCATACTATAGCGGGAGATACCTACGAGCAGTACTTC
CASHTIAGDTYEQYF
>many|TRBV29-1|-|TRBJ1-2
TGCAGCGTATCGGGGACCGGCCACCATGGCTACACCTTC
CSVSGTGHHGYTF
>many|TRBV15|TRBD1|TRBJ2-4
TGTGCCACCAGCGAAAGGACAGGGGGAGGCAAAAACATTCAGTACTTC
CATSERTGGGKNIQYF
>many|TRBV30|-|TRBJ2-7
TGTGCCTGGGGGGGGAAGCGTCCTCTCGAGCAGTACTTC
CAWGGKRPLEQYF
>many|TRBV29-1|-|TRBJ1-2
TGCAGCGTTGAAGCCTACCGGAGGACTAACTATGGCTACACCTTC
CSVEAYRRTNYGYTF
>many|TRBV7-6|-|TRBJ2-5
TGTGCCAGCAGCTTTCAGTCTAAAGAGACCCAGTACTTC
CASSFQSKETQYF
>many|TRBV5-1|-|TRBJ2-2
TGCGCCAGCAGCTTGGATTGGGGAAACACCGGGGAGCTGTTTTTT
CASSLDWGNTGELFF
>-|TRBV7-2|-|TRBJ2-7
TGTGCCAGCAGCTTAGCCTCTAGGTACGAGCAGTACTTC
CASSLASRYEQYF
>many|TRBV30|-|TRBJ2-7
TGTGCCTGGATTTTTAGCGTTGGAGCTTTTTCCTACGAGCAGTACTTC
CAWIFSVGAFSYEQYF
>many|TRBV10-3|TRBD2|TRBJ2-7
TGTGCCATCAGTGGTCGACTAGCGGGAGGGACCTACGAGCAGTACTTC
CAISGRLAGGTYEQYF
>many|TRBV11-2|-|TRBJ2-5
TGTGCCAGCAGCTTCCCCCAAGGGCAGACCCAGTACTTC
CASSFPQGQTQYF
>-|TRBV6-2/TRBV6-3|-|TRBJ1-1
TGTGCCAGCAGTTTTGACAGGTTTGGTGGCACTGAAGCTTTCTTT
CASSFDRFGGTEAFF
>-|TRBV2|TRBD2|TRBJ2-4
TGTGCCACGGGGCGGGAGCGCGACATTAAGTACTTC
CATGRERDIKYF
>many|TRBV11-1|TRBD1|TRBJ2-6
TGTGCCAGCAGCCACAGGACAGGGGCGTCGGCCAACGTCCTGACTTTC
CASSHRTGASANVLTF
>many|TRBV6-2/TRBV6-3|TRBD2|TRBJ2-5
TGTGCCAGCAGTTGGGATCGACTAGCTCGAGAGACCCAGTACTTC
CASSWDRLARETQYF
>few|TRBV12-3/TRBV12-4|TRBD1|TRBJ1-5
TGTGCCAGCAGGAGGACAGGGGGCGACCAGCCCCAGCATTTT
CASRRTGGDQPQHF
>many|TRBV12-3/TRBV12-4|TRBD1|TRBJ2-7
TGTGCCAGCAGCCTACAGACAGGGATAGGCGAGCAGTACTTC
CASSLQTGIGEQYF
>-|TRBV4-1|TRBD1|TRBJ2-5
TGCGCCAGCAGCCAAGATCCCCCCAGGGGGTTCCAAGAGACCCAGTACTTC
CASSQDPPRGFQETQYF